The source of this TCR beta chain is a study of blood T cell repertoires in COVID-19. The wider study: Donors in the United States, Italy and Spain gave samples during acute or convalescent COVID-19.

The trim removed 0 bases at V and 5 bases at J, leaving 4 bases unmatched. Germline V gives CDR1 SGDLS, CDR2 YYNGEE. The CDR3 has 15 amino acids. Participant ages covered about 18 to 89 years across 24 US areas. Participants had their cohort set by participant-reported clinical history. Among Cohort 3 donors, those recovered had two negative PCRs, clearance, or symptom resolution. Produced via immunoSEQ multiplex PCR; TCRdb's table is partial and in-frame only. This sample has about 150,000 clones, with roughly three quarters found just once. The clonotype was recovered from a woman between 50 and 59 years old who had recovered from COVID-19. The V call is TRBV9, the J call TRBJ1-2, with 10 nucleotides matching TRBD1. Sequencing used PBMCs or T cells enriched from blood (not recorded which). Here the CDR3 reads CASSVGDRGSYGYTF. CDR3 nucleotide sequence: TGTGCCAGCAGCGTAGGGGACAGGGGTAGTTATGGCTACACCTTC.